This T cell receptor (beta chain) was obtained from a study of blood T cell repertoires in COVID-19. Study-level information: From T cells, B-cell-depleted T cells, or PBMCs came the material, which was cDNA or gDNA.

The CDR3 is made up of 16 amino acids. In germline, CDR1 is SGHAT, CDR2 FQDESV (reference sequence). Original processing methods: Reference gene primer amplification gave nucleated cell count estimates. This table comes from immunoSEQ multiplex PCR, and its TCRdb copy is limited to in-frame clones, with some not included. The D gene and trimming were derived from the DNA, and the V and J assignments and clone size from that table. This table holds roughly 250,000 clones, around four fifths found once. Remarks on this clone: Compared with germline, one end of the junction differs, possibly owing to a read error.

This chain joins TRBV11-1 and TRBJ2-2; 8 bases map to TRBD1. The material sequenced was peripheral blood. The receptor was isolated from a woman between 55 and 75 years old with active or convalescent COVID-19. CDR3: CASSLGDRTNTGELFF. CDR3 in DNA: TGTGCCAGCAGTTTAGGGGACAGGACAAACACCGGGGAGCTGTTTTTT. The full variable domain, in which reference TRBV11-1 and TRBJ2-2 provide the parts outside the CDR3, is EAEVAQSPRYKITEKSQAVAFWCDPISGHATLYWYRQILGQGPELLVQFQDESVVDDSQLPKDRFSAERLKGVDSTLKIQPAELGDSAMYLCASSLGDRTNTGELFFGEGSRLTVL.